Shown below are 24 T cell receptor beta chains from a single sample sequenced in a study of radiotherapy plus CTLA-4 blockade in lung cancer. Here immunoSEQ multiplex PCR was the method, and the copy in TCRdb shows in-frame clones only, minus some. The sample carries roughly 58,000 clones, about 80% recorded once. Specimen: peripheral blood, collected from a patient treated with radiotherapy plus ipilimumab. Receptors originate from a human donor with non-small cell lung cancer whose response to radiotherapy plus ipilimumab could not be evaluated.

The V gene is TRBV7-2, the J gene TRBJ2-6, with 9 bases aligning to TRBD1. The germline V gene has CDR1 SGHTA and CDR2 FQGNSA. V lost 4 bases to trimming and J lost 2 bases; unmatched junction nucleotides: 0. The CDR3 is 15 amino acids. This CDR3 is CASSWDRAGANVLTF. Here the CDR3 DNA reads TGTGCCAGCAGCTGGGACAGGGCTGGGGCCAACGTCCTGACTTTC.

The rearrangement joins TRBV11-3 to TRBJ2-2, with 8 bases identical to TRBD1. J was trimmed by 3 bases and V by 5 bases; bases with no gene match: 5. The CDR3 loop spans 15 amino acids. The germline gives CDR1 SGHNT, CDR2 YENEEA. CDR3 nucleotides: TGTGCCAGCAGCCAGGGGGCGAAGGACACCGGGGAGCTGTTTTTT. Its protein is CASSQGAKDTGELFF.

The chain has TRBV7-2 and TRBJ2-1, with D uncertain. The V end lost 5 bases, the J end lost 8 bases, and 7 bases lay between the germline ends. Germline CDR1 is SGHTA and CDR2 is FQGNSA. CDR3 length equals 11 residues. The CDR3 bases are TGTGCCAGCAGCCAGACTGATGAGCAGTTCTTC. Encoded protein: CASSQTDEQFF.

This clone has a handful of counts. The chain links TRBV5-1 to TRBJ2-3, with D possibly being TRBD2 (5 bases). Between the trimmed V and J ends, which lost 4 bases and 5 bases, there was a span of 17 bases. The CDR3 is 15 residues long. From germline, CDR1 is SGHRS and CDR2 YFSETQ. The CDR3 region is CASSRVEDGVDTQYF. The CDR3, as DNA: TGCGCCAGCAGCAGGGTTGAGGACGGGGTAGATACGCAGTATTTT.

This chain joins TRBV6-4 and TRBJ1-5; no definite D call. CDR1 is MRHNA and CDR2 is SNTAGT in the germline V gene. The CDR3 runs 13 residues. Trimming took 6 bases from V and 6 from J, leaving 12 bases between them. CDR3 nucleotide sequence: TGTGCCAGCAGCCCTGGGGAGGGTCAGCCCCAGCATTTT. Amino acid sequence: CASSPGEGQPQHF.

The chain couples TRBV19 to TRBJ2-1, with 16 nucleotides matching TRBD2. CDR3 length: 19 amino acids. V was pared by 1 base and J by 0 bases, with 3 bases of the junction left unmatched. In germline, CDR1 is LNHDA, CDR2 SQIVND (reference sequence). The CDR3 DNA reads TGTGCCAGTAGTATAGGGGGACTAGCGGGGGGGAGCTCCTACAATGAGCAGTTCTTC. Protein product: CASSIGGLAGGSSYNEQFF.

CDR3 residues: CASSELLGTGVTGELFF. CDR3 bases: TGCGCCAGCAGTGAGCTGTTAGGGACAGGGGTCACCGGGGAGCTGTTTTTT. This chain connects TRBV10-2 to TRBJ2-2; 10 bases map to TRBD1. Trimming removed 2 bases from V and 4 bases from J; junction bases left unmatched: 7. The CDR3 spans 17 residues. Germline V gene data show CDR1 as WSHSY and CDR2 as SAAADI.

As DNA, the CDR3 is TGTGCCAGCAGCTTAGATGGGGTAGCGGGGGGGTACAATGAGCAGTTCTTC. As protein: CASSLDGVAGGYNEQFF. The chain carries TRBV7-2 and TRBJ2-1; 11 bases map to TRBD2. Germline V lookup: CDR1 SGHTA, CDR2 FQGNSA. CDR3 size: 17 residues. Losses at the gene ends were 1 base for V and 4 bases for J; bases not matched to a gene: 6.

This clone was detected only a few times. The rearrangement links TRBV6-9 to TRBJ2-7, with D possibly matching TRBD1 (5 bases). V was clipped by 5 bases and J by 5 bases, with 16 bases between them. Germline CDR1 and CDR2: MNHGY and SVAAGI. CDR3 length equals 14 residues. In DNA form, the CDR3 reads TGTGCCAGCAGTGAAGTATCAGGGCGACACGAGCAGTACTTC. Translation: CASSEVSGRHEQYF.

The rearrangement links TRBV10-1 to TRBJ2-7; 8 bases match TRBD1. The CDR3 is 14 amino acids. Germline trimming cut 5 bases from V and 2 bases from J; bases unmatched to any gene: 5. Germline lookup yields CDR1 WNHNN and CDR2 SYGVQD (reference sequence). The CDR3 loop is CASSPGQGPYEQYF. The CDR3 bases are TGCGCCAGCAGTCCTGGACAGGGCCCCTACGAGCAGTACTTC.

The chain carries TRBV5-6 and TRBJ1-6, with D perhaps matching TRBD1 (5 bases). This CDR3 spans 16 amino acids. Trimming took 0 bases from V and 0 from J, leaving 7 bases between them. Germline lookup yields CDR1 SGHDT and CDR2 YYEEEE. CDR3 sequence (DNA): TGTGCCAGCAGCTTGGGGGGGGGCTCCTATAATTCACCCCTCCACTTT. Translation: CASSLGGGSYNSPLHF. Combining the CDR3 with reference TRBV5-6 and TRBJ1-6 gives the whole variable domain DAGVTQSPTHLIKTRGQQVTLRCSPKSGHDTVSWYQQALGQGPQFIFQYYEEEERQRGNFPDRFSGHQFPNYSSELNVNALLLGDSALYLCASSLGGGSYNSPLHFGNGTRLTVT.

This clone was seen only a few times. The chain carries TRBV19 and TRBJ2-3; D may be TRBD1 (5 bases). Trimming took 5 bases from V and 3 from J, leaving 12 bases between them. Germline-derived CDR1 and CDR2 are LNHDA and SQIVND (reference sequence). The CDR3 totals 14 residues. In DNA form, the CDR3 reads TGTGCCAGTAGTGTTCCCCAGGGTACAGATACGCAGTATTTT. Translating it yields CASSVPQGTDTQYF. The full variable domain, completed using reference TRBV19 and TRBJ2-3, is DGGITQSPKYLFRKEGQNVTLSCEQNLNHDAMYWYRQDPGQGLRLIYYSQIVNDFQKGDIAEGYSVSREKKESFPLTVTSAQKNPTAFYLCASSVPQGTDTQYFGPGTRLTVL.

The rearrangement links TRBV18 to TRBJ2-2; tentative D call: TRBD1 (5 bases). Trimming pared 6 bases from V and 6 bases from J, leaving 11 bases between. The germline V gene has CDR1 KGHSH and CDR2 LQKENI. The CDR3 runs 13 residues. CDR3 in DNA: TGTGCCAGCTCCCCAGGGCGAGCCGGGGAGCTGTTTTTT. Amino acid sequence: CASSPGRAGELFF.

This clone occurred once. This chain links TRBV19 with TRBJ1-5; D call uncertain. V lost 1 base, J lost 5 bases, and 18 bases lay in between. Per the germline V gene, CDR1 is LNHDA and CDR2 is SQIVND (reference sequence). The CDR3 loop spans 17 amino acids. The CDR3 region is CASSIAIHPRSDQPQHF. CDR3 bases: TGTGCCAGTAGTATAGCCATACACCCCCGGAGTGATCAGCCCCAGCATTTT. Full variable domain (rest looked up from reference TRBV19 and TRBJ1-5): DGGITQSPKYLFRKEGQNVTLSCEQNLNHDAMYWYRQDPGQGLRLIYYSQIVNDFQKGDIAEGYSVSREKKESFPLTVTSAQKNPTAFYLCASSIAIHPRSDQPQHFGDGTRLSIL.

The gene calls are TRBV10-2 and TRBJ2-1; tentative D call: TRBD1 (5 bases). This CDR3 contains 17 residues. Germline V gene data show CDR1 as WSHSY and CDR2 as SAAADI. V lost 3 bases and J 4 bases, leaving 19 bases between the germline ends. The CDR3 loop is CASSDGFRGFGYNEQFF. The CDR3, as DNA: TGCGCCAGCAGTGATGGTTTTAGGGGTTTTGGGTACAATGAGCAGTTCTTC.

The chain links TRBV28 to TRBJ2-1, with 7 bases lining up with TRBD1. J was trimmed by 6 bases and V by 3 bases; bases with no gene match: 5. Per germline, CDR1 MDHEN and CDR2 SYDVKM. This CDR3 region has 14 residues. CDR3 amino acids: CASSFETGFNEQFF. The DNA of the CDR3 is TGTGCCAGCAGTTTCGAGACAGGGTTCAATGAGCAGTTCTTC.

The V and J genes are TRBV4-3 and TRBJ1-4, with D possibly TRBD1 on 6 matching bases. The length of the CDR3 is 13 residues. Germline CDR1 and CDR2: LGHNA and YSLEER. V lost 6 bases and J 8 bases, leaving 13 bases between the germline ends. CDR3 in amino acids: CASRDSEREKLFF. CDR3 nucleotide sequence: TGCGCCAGCAGGGACAGCGAACGGGAAAAACTGTTTTTT.

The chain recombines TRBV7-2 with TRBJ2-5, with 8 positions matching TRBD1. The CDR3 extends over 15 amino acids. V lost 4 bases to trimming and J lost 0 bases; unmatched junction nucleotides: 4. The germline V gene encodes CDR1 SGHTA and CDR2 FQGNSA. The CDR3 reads CASSSTGAYQETQYF. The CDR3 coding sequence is TGTGCCAGCAGCTCGACAGGGGCCTACCAAGAGACCCAGTACTTC. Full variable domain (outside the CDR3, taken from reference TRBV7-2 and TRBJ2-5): GAGVSQSPSNKVTEKGKDVELRCDPISGHTALYWYRQSLGQGLEFLIYFQGNSAPDKSGLPSDRFSAERTGGSVSTLTIQRTQQEDSAVYLCASSSTGAYQETQYFGPGTRLLVL.

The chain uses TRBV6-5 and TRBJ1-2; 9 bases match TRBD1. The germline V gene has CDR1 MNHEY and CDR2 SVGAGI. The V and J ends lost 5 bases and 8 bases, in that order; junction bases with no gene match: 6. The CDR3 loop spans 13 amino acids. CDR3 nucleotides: TGTGCCAGCAGTCAGGACAGGGGCAGAGGCTACACCTTC. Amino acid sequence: CASSQDRGRGYTF.

CDR3 nucleotide sequence: TGTGCCAGCAGTTGGGACTCCCAAGAGACCCAGTACTTC. Translation: CASSWDSQETQYF. The chain links TRBV6-6 to TRBJ2-5; a weak D match, TRBD2 (6 bases). In germline, CDR1 is MNHNY, CDR2 SVGAGI (reference sequence). The CDR3 spans 13 residues. V was cut by 4 bases and J by 1 base, with 7 bases left in between.

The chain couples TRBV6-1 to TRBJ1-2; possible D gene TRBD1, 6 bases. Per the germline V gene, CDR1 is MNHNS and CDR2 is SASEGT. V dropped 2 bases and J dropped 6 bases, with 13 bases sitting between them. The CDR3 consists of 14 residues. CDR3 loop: CASSEWGHDDGYTF. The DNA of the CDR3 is TGTGCCAGCAGTGAATGGGGACACGATGATGGCTACACCTTC.

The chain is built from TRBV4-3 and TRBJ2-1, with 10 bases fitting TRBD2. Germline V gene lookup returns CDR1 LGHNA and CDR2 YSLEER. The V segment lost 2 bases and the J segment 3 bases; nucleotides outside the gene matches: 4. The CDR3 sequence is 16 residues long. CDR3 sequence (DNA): TGCGCCAGCAGCCAAAGAGCGGGAGGGCACTACAATGAGCAGTTCTTC. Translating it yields CASSQRAGGHYNEQFF.

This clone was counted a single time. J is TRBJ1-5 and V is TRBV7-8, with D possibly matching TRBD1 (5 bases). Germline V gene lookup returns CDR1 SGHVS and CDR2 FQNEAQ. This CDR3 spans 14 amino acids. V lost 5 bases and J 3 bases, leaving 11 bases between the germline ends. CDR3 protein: CASSLRQINQPQHF. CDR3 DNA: TGTGCCAGCAGCCTTCGACAGATCAATCAGCCCCAGCATTTT. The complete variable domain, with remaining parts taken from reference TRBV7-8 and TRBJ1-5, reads GAGVSQSPRYKVAKRGQDVALRCDPISGHVSLFWYQQALGQGPEFLTYFQNEAQLDKSGLPSDRFFAERPEGSVSTLKIQRTQQEDSAVYLCASSLRQINQPQHFGDGTRLSIL.

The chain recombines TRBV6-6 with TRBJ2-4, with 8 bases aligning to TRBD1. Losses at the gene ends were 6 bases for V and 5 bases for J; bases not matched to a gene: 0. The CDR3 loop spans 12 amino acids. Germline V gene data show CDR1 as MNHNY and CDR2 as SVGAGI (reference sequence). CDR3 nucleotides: TGTGCCAGCAGCAGGGGGCAAAACATTCAGTACTTC. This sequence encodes CASSRGQNIQYF.